This TCR beta chain was obtained from a study of blood T cell repertoires in COVID-19. Whole-study context: Acute and convalescent COVID-19 specimens originated in the United States, Italy and Spain. Sources were T cells, B-cell-depleted T cells, or PBMCs; the material itself was cDNA or gDNA.

Authors' data handling: The authors estimated nucleated cell counts from reference gene primer amplification. Generated by immunoSEQ multiplex PCR, the TCRdb table keeps only in-frame clones and is missing some. The V and J calls and clone size are taken from that table; D and trimming were inferred from the DNA. In the table there are about 44,000 clones, 70% to 90% of which are singletons. V lost 5 bases to trimming and J lost 0 bases; unmatched junction nucleotides: 7. CDR1 and CDR2 from the germline V gene are MNHEY and SMNVEV (reference sequence). The CDR3 totals 16 residues. This chain links TRBV27 with TRBJ2-3; 8 bases fit TRBD1. The TCR was taken from a man in his 70s with active COVID-19. Sequencing was carried out using peripheral blood. CDR3 DNA: TGTGCCAGCAGTAGCTGGACAGGGAGGAGCACAGATACGCAGTATTTT. Translation: CASSSWTGRSTDTQYF.